The text below deals with one TCR beta chain. One junction end disagrees with the germline gene, perhaps due to a read error. The sample's time point: newly diagnosed GD, antithyroid drugs for less than 3 months. The TCR library used RNA extracted from PBMCs. This sample was taken from a study of regulatory T cells in long-lasting Graves disease. Germline V gene data show CDR1 as SGHRS and CDR2 as YFSETQ. The CDR3 totals 16 residues. In building TCR beta libraries, iRepertoire HTBI primers were used together with Arm-PCR of CDR3 regions. TCRdb re-derived calls from the multiplex PCR reads in MiXCR, one entry per CDR3 protein. The sample consists of 520,000 or so distinct CDR3 sequences, around 11% of them appearing once. This same sample was also part of a study on T cells in Graves' hyperthyroidism and ophthalmopathy.

The chain joins TRBV5-1 to TRBJ2-1; TRBD2 matches at 10 bases. The receptor was derived from a woman aged 30 to 39 with Graves disease. This sample comprised peripheral blood mononuclear cells (PBMCs), obtained at new diagnosis, from a patient treated with antithyroid drugs. The CDR3 loop is CACSLPSGSDYNEQFF. The CDR3 DNA follows: TGCGCCTGCAGCTTGCCTAGCGGGAGCGACTACAATGAGCAGTTCTTC.